Described below is a single T cell receptor (beta chain) sequence and its context. Autoimmune disease history or systemic immunosuppression meant exclusion. Germline V lookup: CDR1 SGHDT, CDR2 YYEEEE. CDR3 length: 15 residues. V lost 4 bases to trimming and J lost 1 base, with 14 bases between them. This table comes from immunoSEQ multiplex PCR, and its TCRdb copy is limited to in-frame clones, with some not included. The repertoire holds around 71,000 clones, with 75% to 85% as singletons. The sample originates from a study of OX40 agonist ivuxolimab in advanced cancers. For the study at large: A diagnosis of hepatocellular carcinoma, melanoma, renal cell or head and neck cancer was present in dose-escalation patients.

Sequenced here: CD4+ or CD8+ T cells sorted from blood, sampled in a trial of the OX40 agonist ivuxolimab. The receptor was isolated from an adult with an advanced solid tumor such as melanoma, head and neck, liver or kidney cancer. This sequence joins TRBV5-6 and TRBJ2-5; D is perhaps TRBD1 (6 bases). CDR3 sequence reads: CASSRPGGFQETQYF. The CDR3 DNA reads TGTGCCAGCAGCCGTCCTGGGGGCTTCCAAGAGACCCAGTACTTC.